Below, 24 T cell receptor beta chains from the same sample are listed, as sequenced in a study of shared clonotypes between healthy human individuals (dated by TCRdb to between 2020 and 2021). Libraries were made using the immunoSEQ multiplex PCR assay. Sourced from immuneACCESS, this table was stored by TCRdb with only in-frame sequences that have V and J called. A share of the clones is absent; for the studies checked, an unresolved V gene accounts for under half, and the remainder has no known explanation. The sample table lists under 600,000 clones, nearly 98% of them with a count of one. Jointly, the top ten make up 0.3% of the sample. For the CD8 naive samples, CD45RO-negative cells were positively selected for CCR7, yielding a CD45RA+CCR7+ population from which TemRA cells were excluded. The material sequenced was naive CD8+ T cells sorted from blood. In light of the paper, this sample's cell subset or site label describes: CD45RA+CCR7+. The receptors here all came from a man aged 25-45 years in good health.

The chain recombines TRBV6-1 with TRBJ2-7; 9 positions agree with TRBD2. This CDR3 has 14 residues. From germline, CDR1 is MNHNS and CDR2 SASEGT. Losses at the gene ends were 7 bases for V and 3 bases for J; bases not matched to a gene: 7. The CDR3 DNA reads TGTGCCAGCAAGTTAGCGGGAGTTAGCTACGAGCAGTACTTC. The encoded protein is CASKLAGVSYEQYF.

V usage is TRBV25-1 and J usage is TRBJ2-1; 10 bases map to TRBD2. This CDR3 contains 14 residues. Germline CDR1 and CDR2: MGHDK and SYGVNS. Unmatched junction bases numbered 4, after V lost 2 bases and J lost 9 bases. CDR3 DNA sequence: TGTGCCAGCAGTGAAAAGCGGGAGGGCCCTGAGCAGTTCTTC. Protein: CASSEKREGPEQFF.

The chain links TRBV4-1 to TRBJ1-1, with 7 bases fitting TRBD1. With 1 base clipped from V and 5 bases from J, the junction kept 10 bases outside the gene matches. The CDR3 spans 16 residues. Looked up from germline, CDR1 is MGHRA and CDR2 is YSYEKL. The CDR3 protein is CASSQVSGAGGTEAFF. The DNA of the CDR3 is TGCGCCAGCAGCCAAGTTTCGGGGGCAGGGGGTACTGAAGCTTTCTTT.

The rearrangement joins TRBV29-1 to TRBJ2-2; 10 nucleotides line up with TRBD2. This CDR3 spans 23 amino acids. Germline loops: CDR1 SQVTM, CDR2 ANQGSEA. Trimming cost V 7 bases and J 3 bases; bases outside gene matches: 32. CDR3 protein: CSAAAQGGVPSGQREGHTGELFF. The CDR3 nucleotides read TGCAGCGCCGCCGCCCAGGGAGGAGTTCCCTCCGGTCAGCGGGAGGGGCACACCGGGGAGCTGTTTTTT.

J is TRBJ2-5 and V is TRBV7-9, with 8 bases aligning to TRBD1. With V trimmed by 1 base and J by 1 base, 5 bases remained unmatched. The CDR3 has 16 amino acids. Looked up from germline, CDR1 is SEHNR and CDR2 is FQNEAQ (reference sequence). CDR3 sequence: CASSLGGDRGQETQYF. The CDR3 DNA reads TGTGCCAGCAGCTTAGGTGGAGACAGGGGCCAAGAGACCCAGTACTTC.

The CDR3 DNA is TGTGCCAGCAGCTTTAGACAGAGCTCCTACAATGAGCAGTTCTTC. The encoded protein is CASSFRQSSYNEQFF. The chain couples TRBV7-9 to TRBJ2-1, with D possibly matching TRBD1 (5 bases). The CDR3 has 15 amino acids. With 3 bases removed from V and 0 bases from J, the gap between germline ends came to 9 bases. Per the germline V gene, CDR1 is SEHNR and CDR2 is FQNEAQ (reference sequence).

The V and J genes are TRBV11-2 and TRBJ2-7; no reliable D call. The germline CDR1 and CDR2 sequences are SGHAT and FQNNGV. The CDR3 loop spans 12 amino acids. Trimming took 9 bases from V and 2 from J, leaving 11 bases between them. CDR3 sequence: CASSDGPYEQYF. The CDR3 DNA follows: TGTGCCAGTTCGGACGGCCCCTACGAGCAGTACTTC.

CDR3 protein: CASSSTGGNQPQHF. The CDR3, as DNA: TGTGCCAGCAGCTCAACAGGGGGCAATCAGCCCCAGCATTTT. The gene calls are TRBV7-6 and TRBJ1-5; 7 bases match TRBD1. With V trimmed by 4 bases and J by 2 bases, 2 bases remained unmatched. The germline V gene encodes CDR1 SGHVS and CDR2 FNYEAQ. The CDR3 runs to 14 residues.

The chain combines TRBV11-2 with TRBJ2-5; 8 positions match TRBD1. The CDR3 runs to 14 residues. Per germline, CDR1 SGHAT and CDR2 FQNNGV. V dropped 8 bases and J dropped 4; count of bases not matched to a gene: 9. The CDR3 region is CASRQGSVGETQYF. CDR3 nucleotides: TGTGCCAGCCGACAGGGGTCAGTCGGAGAGACCCAGTACTTC.

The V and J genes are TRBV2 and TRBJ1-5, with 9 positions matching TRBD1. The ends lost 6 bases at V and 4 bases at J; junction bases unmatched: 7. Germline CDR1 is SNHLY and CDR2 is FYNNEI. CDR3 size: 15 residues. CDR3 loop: CASRAGTGINQPQHF. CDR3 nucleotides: TGTGCCAGCAGGGCCGGGACAGGGATTAATCAGCCCCAGCATTTT. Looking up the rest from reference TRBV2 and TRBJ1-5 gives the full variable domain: EPEVTQTPSHQVTQMGQEVILRCVPISNHLYFYWYRQILGQKVEFLVSFYNNEISEKSEIFDDQFSVERPDGSNFTLKIRSTKLEDSAMYFCASRAGTGINQPQHFGDGTRLSIL.

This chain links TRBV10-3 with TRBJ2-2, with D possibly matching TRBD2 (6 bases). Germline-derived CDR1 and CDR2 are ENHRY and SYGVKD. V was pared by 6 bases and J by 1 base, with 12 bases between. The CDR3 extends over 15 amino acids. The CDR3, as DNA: TGTGCCATCAGGGCGGGACCCCTGAACACCGGGGAGCTGTTTTTT. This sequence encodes CAIRAGPLNTGELFF.

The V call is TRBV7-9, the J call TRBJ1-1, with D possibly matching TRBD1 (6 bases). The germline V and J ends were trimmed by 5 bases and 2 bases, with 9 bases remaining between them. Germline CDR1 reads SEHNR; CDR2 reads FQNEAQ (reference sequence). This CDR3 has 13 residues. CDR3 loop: CASSQGTNTEAFF. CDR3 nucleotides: TGTGCCAGCAGCCAGGGGACAAACACTGAAGCTTTCTTT.

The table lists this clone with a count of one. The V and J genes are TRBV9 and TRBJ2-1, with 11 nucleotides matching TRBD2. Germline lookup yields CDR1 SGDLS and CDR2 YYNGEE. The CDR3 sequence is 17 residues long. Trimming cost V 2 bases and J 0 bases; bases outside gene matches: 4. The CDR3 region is CASSVTSGTPSYNEQFF. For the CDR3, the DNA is TGTGCCAGCAGCGTGACTAGCGGGACACCCTCCTACAATGAGCAGTTCTTC.

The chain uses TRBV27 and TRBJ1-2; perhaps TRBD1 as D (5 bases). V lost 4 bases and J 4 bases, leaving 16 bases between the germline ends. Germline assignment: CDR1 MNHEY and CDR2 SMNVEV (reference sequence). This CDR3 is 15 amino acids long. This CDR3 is CASSSGPGRIYGYTF. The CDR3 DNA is TGTGCCAGCAGTTCGGGACCGGGACGGATCTATGGCTACACCTTC.

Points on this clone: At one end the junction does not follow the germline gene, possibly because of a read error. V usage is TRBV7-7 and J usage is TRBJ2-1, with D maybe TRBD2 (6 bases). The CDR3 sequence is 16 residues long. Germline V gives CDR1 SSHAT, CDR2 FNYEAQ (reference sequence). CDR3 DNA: TGTGCTAGCAGCTTAAGACCGGGAGACGCCTACAATGAGCAGTTCTTC. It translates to CASSLRPGDAYNEQFF.

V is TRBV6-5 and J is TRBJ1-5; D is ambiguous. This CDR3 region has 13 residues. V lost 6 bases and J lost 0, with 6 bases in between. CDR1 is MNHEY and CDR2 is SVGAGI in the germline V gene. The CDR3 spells CASSGYSNQPQHF. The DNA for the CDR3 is TGTGCCAGCAGCGGATATAGCAATCAGCCCCAGCATTTT.

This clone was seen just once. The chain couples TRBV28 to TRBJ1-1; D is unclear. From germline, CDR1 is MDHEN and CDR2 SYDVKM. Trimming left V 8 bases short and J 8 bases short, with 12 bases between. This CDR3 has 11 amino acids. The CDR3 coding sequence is TGTGCCAGCGGCTTGAGGGCCGAAGCTTTCTTT. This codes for CASGLRAEAFF.

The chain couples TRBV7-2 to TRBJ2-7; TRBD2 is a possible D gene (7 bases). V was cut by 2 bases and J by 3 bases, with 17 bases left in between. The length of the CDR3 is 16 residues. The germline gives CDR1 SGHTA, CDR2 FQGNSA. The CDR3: CASSLHPGRGIYEQYF. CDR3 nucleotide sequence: TGTGCCAGCAGCTTACACCCAGGGAGGGGGATCTACGAGCAGTACTTC.

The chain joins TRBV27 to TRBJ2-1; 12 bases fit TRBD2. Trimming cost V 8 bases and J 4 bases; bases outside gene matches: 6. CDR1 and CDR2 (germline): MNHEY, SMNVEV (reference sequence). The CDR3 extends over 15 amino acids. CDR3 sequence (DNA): TGTGCCAGCGGCAGACTAGCGGGAGTATACAATGAGCAGTTCTTC. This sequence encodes CASGRLAGVYNEQFF.

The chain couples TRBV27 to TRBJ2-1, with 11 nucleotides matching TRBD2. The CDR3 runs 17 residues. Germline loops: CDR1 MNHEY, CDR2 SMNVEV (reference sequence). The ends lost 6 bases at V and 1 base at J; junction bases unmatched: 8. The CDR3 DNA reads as TGTGCCAGCAGCCTCGGGACTAGCGGAGCGTCCTACAATGAGCAGTTCTTC. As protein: CASSLGTSGASYNEQFF.

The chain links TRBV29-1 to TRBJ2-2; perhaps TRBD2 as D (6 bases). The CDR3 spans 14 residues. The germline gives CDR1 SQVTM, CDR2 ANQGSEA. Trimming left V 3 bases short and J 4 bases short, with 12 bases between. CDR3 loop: CSVDSGGPTGELFF. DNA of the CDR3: TGCAGCGTTGATTCCGGGGGACCCACCGGGGAGCTGTTTTTT.

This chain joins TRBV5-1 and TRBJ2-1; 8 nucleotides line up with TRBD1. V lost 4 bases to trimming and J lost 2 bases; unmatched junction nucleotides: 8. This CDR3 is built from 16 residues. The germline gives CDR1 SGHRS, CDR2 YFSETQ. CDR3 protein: CASSDPGQEPYNEQFF. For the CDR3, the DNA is TGCGCCAGCAGCGACCCGGGACAGGAGCCCTACAATGAGCAGTTCTTC.

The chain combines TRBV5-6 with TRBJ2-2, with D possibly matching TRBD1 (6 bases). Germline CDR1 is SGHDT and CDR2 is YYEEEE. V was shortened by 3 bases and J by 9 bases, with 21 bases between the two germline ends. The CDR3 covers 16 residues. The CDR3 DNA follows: TGTGCCAGCAGCTCGAGGACGGGACATCCACACCGGGAGCTGTTTTTT. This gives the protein CASSSRTGHPHRELFF.

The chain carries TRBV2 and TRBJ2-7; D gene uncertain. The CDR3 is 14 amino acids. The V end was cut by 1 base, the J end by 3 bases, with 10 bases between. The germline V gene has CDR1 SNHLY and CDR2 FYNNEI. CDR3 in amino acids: CASSEVADHYEQYF. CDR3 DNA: TGTGCCAGCAGTGAAGTTGCGGATCACTACGAGCAGTACTTC.